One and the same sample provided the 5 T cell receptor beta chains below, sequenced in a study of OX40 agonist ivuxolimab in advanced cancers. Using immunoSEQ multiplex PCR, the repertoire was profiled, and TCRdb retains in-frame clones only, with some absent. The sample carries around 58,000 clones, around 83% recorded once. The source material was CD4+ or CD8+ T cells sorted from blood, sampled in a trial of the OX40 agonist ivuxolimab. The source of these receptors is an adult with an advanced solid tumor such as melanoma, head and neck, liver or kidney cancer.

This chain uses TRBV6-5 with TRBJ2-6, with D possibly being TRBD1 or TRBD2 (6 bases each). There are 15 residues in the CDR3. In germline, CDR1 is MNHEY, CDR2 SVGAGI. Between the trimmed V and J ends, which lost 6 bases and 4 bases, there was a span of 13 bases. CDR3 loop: CASRWGAGGANVLTF. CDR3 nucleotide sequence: TGTGCCAGCAGATGGGGGGCTGGGGGGGCCAACGTCCTGACTTTC.

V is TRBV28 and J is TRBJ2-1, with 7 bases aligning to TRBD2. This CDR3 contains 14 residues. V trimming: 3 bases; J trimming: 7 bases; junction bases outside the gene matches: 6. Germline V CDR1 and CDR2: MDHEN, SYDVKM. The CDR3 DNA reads TGTGCCAGCAGTTTCCAGCGGGGTTCGAATGAGCAGTTCTTC. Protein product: CASSFQRGSNEQFF.

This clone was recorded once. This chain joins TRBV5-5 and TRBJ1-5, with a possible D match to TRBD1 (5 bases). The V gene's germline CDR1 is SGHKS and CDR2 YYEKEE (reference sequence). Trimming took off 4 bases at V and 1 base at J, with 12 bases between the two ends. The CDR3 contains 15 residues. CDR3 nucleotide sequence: TGTGCCAGCAGCCAGTCGGGGGGAAGCAATCAGCCCCAGCATTTT. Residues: CASSQSGGSNQPQHF.

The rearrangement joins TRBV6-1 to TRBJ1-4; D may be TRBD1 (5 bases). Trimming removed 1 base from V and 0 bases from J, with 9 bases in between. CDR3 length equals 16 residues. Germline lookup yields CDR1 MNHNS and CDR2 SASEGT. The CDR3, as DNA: TGTGCCAGCAGTGAAGGACGACAGTCAACTAATGAAAAACTGTTTTTT. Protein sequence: CASSEGRQSTNEKLFF.

Written as DNA, the CDR3 is TGTGCCAGCAGCTCTGCGGGGGCGAAAGAGACCCAGTACTTC. This gives the protein CASSSAGAKETQYF. The rearrangement joins TRBV5-4 to TRBJ2-5, with D possibly TRBD2 on 7 matching bases. The germline CDR1 and CDR2 sequences are SGHNT and YYREEE (reference sequence). The CDR3 is made up of 14 amino acids. Trimming took off 3 bases at V and 3 bases at J, with 12 bases between the two ends.